The 13 T cell receptor beta chains below all came from one sample that was sequenced in a study of blood T cell repertoires in COVID-19 (dated by TCRdb to 2018 to 2020). Library generation was performed with the immunoSEQ multiplex PCR assay. Entries here come from immuneACCESS through TCRdb and include only in-frame sequences with V and J called. Some clones fail to appear in such tables; in the studies checked, an unresolved V gene covers under half of the shortfall, and the cause of the remainder is unknown. The sample contains some 35,000 clones, 80% to 90% of them found a single time. The ten largest clones represent 3.6% of the sample. Input material: peripheral blood. The receptors originated from a man aged 50 to 59 with acute or convalescent COVID-19.

The chain employs TRBV4-1 and TRBJ1-3; 9 positions agree with TRBD1. The germline V gene encodes CDR1 MGHRA and CDR2 YSYEKL. This CDR3 is built from 17 residues. The junction had 5 bases not matched to a gene; V was cut back by 2 bases and J by 0 bases. The CDR3 DNA reads TGCGCCAGCAGCCAACCCCCGGGACAGGGCTCTGGAAACACCATATATTTT. This translates into CASSQPPGQGSGNTIYF.

V is TRBV27 and J is TRBJ2-1, with TRBD1 as a possible D gene (6 bases). Trimming took off 5 bases at V and 3 bases at J, with 14 bases between the two ends. The CDR3 contains 15 residues. Germline-derived CDR1 and CDR2 are MNHEY and SMNVEV (reference sequence). The DNA for the CDR3 is TGTGCCAGCAGTACCGGGACATCTATCTACAATGAGCAGTTCTTC. Protein: CASSTGTSIYNEQFF.

The chain employs TRBV13 and TRBJ2-7; 8 bases align to TRBD1. Germline V gives CDR1 PRHDT, CDR2 FYEKMQ (reference sequence). After removal of 5 bases from V and 3 bases from J, the junction contained 6 bases not matched to a gene. The CDR3 contains 14 residues. CDR3 amino acids: CASSGETGDYEQYF. CDR3 in DNA: TGTGCCAGCAGCGGTGAGACAGGGGACTACGAGCAGTACTTC.

In its sample, this clone ranks as medium-sized. This rearrangement joins TRBV4-1 to TRBJ2-5; TRBD1 matches at 11 bases. V shed 4 bases and J 5 bases; nucleotides not matched to a gene: 3. The CDR3 has 14 amino acids. Germline V gene data show CDR1 as MGHRA and CDR2 as YSYEKL. The CDR3 region is CASSRDRGWETQYF. Here the CDR3 DNA reads TGCGCCAGCAGCCGGGACAGGGGGTGGGAGACCCAGTACTTC.

The chain combines TRBV12-3 or TRBV12-4 with TRBJ1-2; 9 bases are shared with TRBD1. J was trimmed by 6 bases and V by 5 bases; bases with no gene match: 4. This CDR3 has 13 residues. CDR3 loop: CASSVQGAHGYTF. CDR3 DNA sequence: TGTGCCAGCAGTGTACAGGGGGCACATGGCTACACCTTC.

The rearrangement links TRBV6-1 to TRBJ2-4; 12 nucleotides align to TRBD2. The CDR3 runs to 15 residues. Trimming removed 5 bases from V and 9 bases from J; junction bases left unmatched: 8. Germline CDR1 and CDR2: MNHNS and SASEGT. The CDR3 bases are TGTGCCAGCAGTAACCTAGCGGGGGGGCTGGGCATTCAGTACTTC. Encoded protein: CASSNLAGGLGIQYF.

This clone was detected only once. V gene TRBV5-1 combines with J gene TRBJ1-1; D not certain. The CDR3 consists of 15 residues. Trimming removed 5 bases from V and 3 bases from J, with 17 bases in between. Germline values: CDR1 SGHRS, CDR2 YFSETQ. CDR3 nucleotide sequence: TGCGCCAGCAGGAGAGGGTCGAGGGTTGACACTGAAGCTTTCTTT. It codes for CASRRGSRVDTEAFF. Variable domain in full (rest from reference TRBV5-1 and TRBJ1-1): KAGVTQTPRYLIKTRGQQVTLSCSPISGHRSVSWYQQTPGQGLQFLFEYFSETQRNKGNFPGRFSGRQFSNSRSEMNVSTLELGDSALYLCASRRGSRVDTEAFFGQGTRLTVV.

V and J are TRBV5-6 and TRBJ2-3; a weak D match, TRBD1 (6 bases). Between the trimmed V and J ends, which lost 4 bases and 6 bases, there was a span of 15 bases. The CDR3 runs to 14 residues. In germline, CDR1 is SGHDT, CDR2 YYEEEE. CDR3 coding DNA: TGTGCCAGCAGCCTAACCACCCAGGGGGATACGCAGTATTTT. Its translation is CASSLTTQGDTQYF.

This clone was picked up one time. V and J are TRBV6-5 and TRBJ2-2; 9 positions match TRBD1. The CDR3 spans 14 residues. CDR1 is MNHEY and CDR2 is SVGAGI in the germline V gene. V lost 6 bases and J lost 3; bases outside the gene matches: 2. CDR3 sequence (DNA): TGTGCCAGCAGACGGACAGGGGACACCGGGGAGCTGTTTTTT. It yields the protein CASRRTGDTGELFF.

CDR3 in amino acids: CASSQVKGAEAFF. DNA of the CDR3: TGTGCCAGCAGCCAAGTCAAGGGGGCTGAAGCTTTCTTT. The chain uses TRBV14 and TRBJ1-1; possibly TRBD1 for D (6 bases). The CDR3 extends over 13 amino acids. Germline V gene lookup returns CDR1 SGHDN and CDR2 FVKESK. Deletions cut 1 base from V and 6 bases from J, with 9 bases between.

V is TRBV5-6 and J is TRBJ2-7; 9 bases align to TRBD1. The germline V gene has CDR1 SGHDT and CDR2 YYEEEE. The CDR3 sequence is 14 residues long. The ends lost 7 bases at V and 3 bases at J; junction bases unmatched: 8. The CDR3 DNA sequence: TGTGCCAGCGAATGGGGGACAGGGAGCTACGAGCAGTACTTC. Protein product: CASEWGTGSYEQYF.

The chain joins TRBV7-8 to TRBJ2-1; no firm D call. Germline CDR1 and CDR2: SGHVS and FQNEAQ. Trimming pared 5 bases from V and 8 bases from J, leaving 7 bases between. The CDR3 is made up of 11 amino acids. CDR3 nucleotide sequence: TGTGCCAGCAGCCCCCAATATGAGCAGTTCTTC. This gives the protein CASSPQYEQFF.

The V call is TRBV7-3, the J call TRBJ2-4, with D possibly matching TRBD2 (6 bases). The CDR3 sequence is 15 residues long. Trimming shortened V by 5 bases and J by 6 bases, and 17 bases separated the two germline ends. CDR1 and CDR2 from the germline V gene are SGHTA and FQGTGA. The CDR3 coding sequence is TGTGCCAGCAGCGTCGGGGGAAGCGGCGGAAACATTCAGTACTTC. It yields the protein CASSVGGSGGNIQYF.